This is a list of T cell receptor beta chains from one sample in a study of shared clonotypes between healthy human individuals. Clones were sequenced by immunoSEQ multiplex PCR, and TCRdb holds only the in-frame ones, with some missing. This sample has some 500,000 clones, with 75% to 80% found just once. Material: PBMCs. All receptors derive from a woman in her forties in good health. Some clones in this sample may be carry-over from other donors' samples. Each CDR3 is given with its conserved first and last residue. A D gene is named only where the DNA matches it firmly. Only some rows state a clone size, as once, few, many or a class for expanded clones.

CDR3: CAISELRDEQFF
DNA: TGTGCCATCAGTGAGTTGAGGGATGAGCAGTTCTTC
V: TRBV10-3
size: NA
J: TRBJ2-1
length: 12
D: NA

CDR3: CAWSTTGGQPQHF
DNA: TGTGCCTGGAGCACCACAGGGGGTCAGCCCCAGCATTTT
V: TRBV30
size: once
J: TRBJ1-5
length: 13
D: TRBD1

CDR3: CASSRVDRDHQPQHF
DNA: TGTGCCAGCAGTCGGGTTGACAGGGACCATCAGCCCCAGCATTTT
V: TRBV28
size: NA
J: TRBJ1-5
length: 15
D: TRBD1

CDR3: CASSLAGGVRDEQFF
DNA: TGCGCCAGCAGCTTGGCGGGAGGGGTCCGGGATGAGCAGTTCTTC
V: TRBV5-1
size: few
J: TRBJ2-1
length: 15
D: TRBD2

CDR3: CASSIQGGDQPQHF
DNA: TGTGCCAGCAGTATACAGGGAGGAGATCAGCCCCAGCATTTT
V: TRBV28
size: once
J: TRBJ1-5
length: 14
D: NA

CDR3: CASSRDSGTYNEQFF
DNA: TGTGCCAGCAGCCGCGACAGTGGGACTTACAATGAGCAGTTCTTC
V: TRBV11-2
size: NA
J: TRBJ2-1
length: 15
D: NA

CDR3: CASSPRTFVGPTDTQYF
DNA: TGTGCCAGCAGCCCACGGACCTTCGTGGGACCCACAGATACGCAGTATTTT
V: TRBV21-1
size: NA
J: TRBJ2-3
length: 17
D: NA

CDR3: CATNPPRQGNTGELFF
DNA: TGTGCCACTAATCCCCCCCGACAGGGGAACACCGGGGAGCTGTTTTTT
V: TRBV27
size: NA
J: TRBJ2-2
length: 16
D: TRBD1

CDR3: CASSLRQGAQYF
DNA: TGTGCCAGCAGTTTACGGCAGGGGGCTCAGTACTTC
V: TRBV28
size: NA
J: TRBJ2-7
length: 12
D: TRBD1

CDR3: CASSQSRTSGHTDTQYF
DNA: TGTGCCAGCAGCCAATCAAGGACTAGCGGACACACAGATACGCAGTATTTT
V: TRBV16
size: many
J: TRBJ2-3
length: 17
D: TRBD2

CDR3: CASSLAPQGVAEKLFF
DNA: TGTGCCAGCAGCTTAGCGCCGCAGGGGGTAGCGGAAAAACTGTTTTTT
V: TRBV7-2
size: many
J: TRBJ1-4
length: 16
D: TRBD1

CDR3: CAIRRTSGSWEQYF
DNA: TGTGCCATCAGGAGGACTAGCGGGAGTTGGGAGCAGTACTTC
V: TRBV10-3
size: NA
J: TRBJ2-7
length: 14
D: TRBD2

CDR3: CASSTRDGRDEQYF
DNA: TGTGCCAGCAGTACACGGGACGGCCGTGATGAGCAGTACTTC
V: TRBV27
size: NA
J: TRBJ2-7
length: 14
D: NA

CDR3: CASSPRGSSYEQYF
DNA: TGTGCCAGCAGTCCCAGGGGGAGCTCCTACGAGCAGTACTTC
V: TRBV28
size: NA
J: TRBJ2-7
length: 14
D: TRBD1